This T cell receptor (beta chain) was identified in a study of T cells after yellow fever vaccination (dated by TCRdb to between 2017 and 2020). Notes on the research overall: Using CD3, CD45RA, CCR7 and CD95 staining, memory subsets (EM, EMRA, CM and Tscm) were sorted on a BD FACS Aria III. The SMART-Seq v4 Ultra Low Input RNA kit was used to prepare libraries from fractions with low cell numbers. To follow T-cell clones before and after primary and booster YFV17D yellow fever vaccination, bulk TCR alpha and beta repertoires were sequenced over time. Two healthy male donors made up the cohort, one aged 18 to 30 years and the other aged 30 to 40 years. Bulk PBMC replicates and cell subsets were isolated from blood drawn at multiple timepoints before and after both primary and secondary immunization. Memory subsets were sorted on days 0, 15 and 45 and at 18 months after primary vaccination, and on days 0, 15 and 45 after the 30-year booster. General findings and caveats noted by the study authors: Because the study included only a couple of donors, the extent to which the findings can be generalized is limited. In the sorted memory subsets on day 0, nearly all of the vaccine-responding clonotypes fell below detection. After the booster, most of the clones that had expanded following primary vaccination were detected again (roughly 96% of CD4 and roughly nine tenths of CD8), which suggests that memory was broadly maintained. Because abundant contaminating clonotypes from the bulk population could be contained in FACS-sorted repertoires, computational filtering was required. A small fraction of clonotypes appeared in both the CD4 and CD8 compartments, likely as a result of convergent recombination. Compared with the primary T-cell response, the secondary T-cell response was weaker but faster, peaking on day 5 rather than day 15.

The meaning of the sample's treatment or condition label: live attenuated yellow fever vaccine strain. PBMCs were isolated from peripheral blood using a standard Ficoll-Paque protocol. RNA from sorted memory subsets was extracted with the RNeasy Micro Kit. TCR cDNA was made using 5'RACE template switching, a step that added a universal primer site and unique molecular identifiers. cDNA synthesis was primed from both the TCR alpha and TCR beta constant segments. Library amplification involved two PCR steps, and the second step added sample barcodes and sequencing adapters. Sequencing of the libraries was done on either Illumina HiSeq 2500 (2x100 bp) or NovaSeq (2x150 bp). As for how the authors treated the data: MIGEC handled demultiplexing of reads and collapsing into UMI consensus sequences, while MiXCR performed V(D)J alignment. Clonotypes responding to the vaccine were identified with edgeR on replicate PBMC samples, with the criteria of FDR below 0.01 and a log2 fold change above 5 up to day 15. Bulk clonotypes were assigned CD4 or CD8 identity according to which sequenced CD4 or CD8 repertoire held them at higher abundance. Clonotype frequencies in memory subsets were weighted by FACS-sorted cell numbers to estimate each clone's distribution across memory phenotypes. Through fastp at Q25 and MiXCR, TCRdb rebuilt clones from the public reads, retaining in-frame beta chains. CDR3 protein duplicates are merged, each entry listing the most common genes and DNA. For this entry, the V and J calls and clone size follow TCRdb and not the study's own pipeline. Here the sample has 20,000 to 30,000 distinct CDR3 sequences; under 7% occur a single time. Roughly 12% of the sample belongs to the ten largest clones.

V and J are truncated by 8 bases and 1 base respectively, leaving an intervening sequence of 14 bases. Its CDR3 holds 14 amino acids, cysteine through phenylalanine. Only CDR3 DNA is held: 42 bases, read in frame from base 1. This clonotype was counted at least ten times. Base qualities were left out, and no much larger clone turns up one base away. The sequence was obtained from a man aged 25 to 40 who received the YFV17D yellow fever vaccine. This specimen consisted of PBMCs, either bulk or a sorted T-cell subset (CD4+, CD8+, memory, or dextramer-sorted; not recorded which), obtained 15 days after the yellow fever booster vaccination. Here the chain combines TRBV12-3 or TRBV12-4 and TRBJ1-1, with a weak D call of TRBD1 (5 bases match). The DNA sequence is as follows: TGTGCCAGCCGCGGAGGGGCTCCGAACACTGAAGCTTTCTTT. Translation gives CASRGGAPNTEAFF.